This T cell receptor beta chain was recorded in a study of blood T cell repertoires in COVID-19. Background on the study: The origin of the acute and convalescent COVID-19 samples was the United States, Italy and Spain.

In the study's own analysis: From reference gene primer amplification, estimates of nucleated cell counts were derived. Assay used: immunoSEQ multiplex PCR; TCRdb lists only in-frame clones, some missing. For V, J and clone size, that table is used; D and trimming come from the DNA. The table shows 250,000 to 300,000 clones, with 65% to 85% occurring only once. CDR1 KGHSH and CDR2 LQKENI come from the germline V gene. The CDR3 is 18 residues long. Unmatched junction bases numbered 14, after V lost 3 bases and J lost 5 bases. Participants had their cohort set by participant-reported clinical history. Before being deemed recovered, Cohort 3 donors had two negative PCRs, clearance, or symptom resolution.

Sequencing used PBMCs or T cells enriched from blood (not recorded which). The chain recombines TRBV18 with TRBJ2-2; TRBD2 agrees at 8 bases. The clonotype was recovered from a man between 50 and 59 years old who had recovered from COVID-19. The CDR3 reads CASSPSSGSILGTGELFF. CDR3 coding DNA: TGTGCCAGCTCACCGTCAAGCGGGAGTATCCTGGGGACCGGGGAGCTGTTTTTT.